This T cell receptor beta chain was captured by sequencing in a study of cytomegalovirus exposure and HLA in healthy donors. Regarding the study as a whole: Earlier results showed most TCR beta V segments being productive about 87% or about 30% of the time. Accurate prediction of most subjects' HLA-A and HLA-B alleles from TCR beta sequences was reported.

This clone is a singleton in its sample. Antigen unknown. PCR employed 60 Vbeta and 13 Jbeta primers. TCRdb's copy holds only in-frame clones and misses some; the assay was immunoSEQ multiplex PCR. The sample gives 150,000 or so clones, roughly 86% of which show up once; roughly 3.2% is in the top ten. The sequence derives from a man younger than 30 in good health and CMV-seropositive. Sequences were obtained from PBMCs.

The CDR3 protein is CASSYRDNSYEQYF. CDR3 bases: TGTGCCAGCAGCTACAGGGATAATTCCTACGAGCAGTACTTC. This sequence joins TRBV28 and TRBJ2-7; the D gene is possibly TRBD1 (6 bases). V was clipped by 6 bases and J by 1 base, with 13 bases between them. CDR1 is MDHEN, CDR2 SYDVKM, per germline. This CDR3 comprises 14 residues.